The rows below give T cell receptor beta chains drawn from one sample of a study of T cell clonotyping in hematopoietic cell transplantation. The method was immunoSEQ multiplex PCR; TCRdb's version includes in-frame clones alone and lacks a portion of them. The sample has some 10,000 clones; less than 55% are singletons. The sequencing used PBMCs, collected 30 days after allogeneic stem cell transplant. The receptors come from a male patient aged 45 to 59 who had an allogeneic stem cell transplant from an unrelated donor, so the T cells may come from the graft donor. Some clones in this sample may be carry-over from other donors' samples. Each CDR3 is given with its conserved first and last residue. A D gene is named only where the DNA matches it firmly. The listing skips clone size in some rows; elsewhere it reads once, few, many or a size class.

V gene,clone size,D gene,J gene,CDR3 DNA,CDR3 protein
TRBV9,NA,NA,TRBJ1-1,TGTGCCAGCAGCGAGGACCTACAGAGCACTGAAGCTTTCTTT,CASSEDLQSTEAFF
TRBV6-5,NA,NA,TRBJ2-2,TGTGCCAGCAGTCGGTTTGGCAGTTCGCGCGCGGAGCTGTTTTTT,CASSRFGSSRAELFF
TRBV7-2,NA,NA,TRBJ2-7,TGTGCCAGCAGCTTAGGGGGACGTTCCTACGAGCAGTACTTC,CASSLGGRSYEQYF
TRBV27,few,NA,TRBJ1-5,TGTGCCAGCAGTTTACATAGCAATCAGCCCCAGCATTTT,CASSLHSNQPQHF
TRBV25-1,few,NA,TRBJ1-2,TGTGCCAGCAGTCTAGGCACTAACTATGGCTACACCTTC,CASSLGTNYGYTF
TRBV6-5,NA,NA,TRBJ1-1,TGTGCCAGCAGGGGACATGAAGCTTTCTTT,CASRGHEAFF
TRBV2,few,NA,TRBJ2-7,TGTGCCAGCACGATAATGCAGTACGAGCAGTACTTC,CASTIMQYEQYF
TRBV29-1,NA,TRBD1,TRBJ2-7,TGCAGTACCGACAGGGGGGGCGAGCAGTACTTC,CSTDRGGEQYF
TRBV5-4,NA,NA,TRBJ2-7,TGTGCCAGCAGCTCGGAATTCAGGGCTTACGAGCAGTACTTC,CASSSEFRAYEQYF
TRBV7-5,few,NA,TRBJ2-7,TGTGTCAGAAGCCACGACTACGAGCAGTACTTC,CVRSHDYEQYF
TRBV7-2,NA,TRBD2,TRBJ2-7,TGTGCCAGCAGCTTACAACTAGCGGGGACCTCTGAGCAGTACTTC,CASSLQLAGTSEQYF
TRBV30,NA,TRBD1,TRBJ2-7,TGTGCCTGGAGTGGAGGGACAGGGGGGTACGAGCAGTACTTC,CAWSGGTGGYEQYF
TRBV30,NA,NA,TRBJ1-5,TGTGCCTGGTCTAGGCCCCAGCATTTT,CAWSRPQHF
TRBV29-1,NA,TRBD1,TRBJ1-2,TGCAGCCCCGAAATCTGGAGAGGGGGCGATGGCTACACCTTC,CSPEIWRGGDGYTF
TRBV9,NA,NA,TRBJ2-2,TGTGCCAGCAGCGTAGGGACCAAGAACACCGGGGAGCTGTTTTTT,CASSVGTKNTGELFF
TRBV7-2,NA,NA,TRBJ1-2,TGTGCCAGCAGCTTAGGGGATTTTAACTATGGCTACACCTTC,CASSLGDFNYGYTF
TRBV30,few,NA,TRBJ1-5,TGTGCCTGGTCGAGGGATATTGATCAGCCCCAGCATTTT,CAWSRDIDQPQHF
TRBV30,NA,NA,TRBJ1-5,TGTGCCTGGAGTAGGGGGGTAGAGGGCCAGCCCCAGCATTTT,CAWSRGVEGQPQHF
TRBV30,NA,NA,TRBJ2-7,TGTGCCTGGAGTCCAGGGGTGGTCCGCGAGCAGTACTTC,CAWSPGVVREQYF
TRBV9,NA,NA,TRBJ2-7,TGTGCCAGCAGCCCCGGGGCACACGAGCAGTACTTC,CASSPGAHEQYF
TRBV28,NA,NA,TRBJ1-1,TGTGCCAGCAGCACAGATACAGGGCCTGAAGCTTTCTTT,CASSTDTGPEAFF
TRBV14,few,NA,TRBJ1-5,TGTGCCAGCAGCTCGGGACTTAGCAATCAGCCCCAGCATTTT,CASSSGLSNQPQHF
TRBV30,NA,NA,TRBJ2-7,TGTGCCTGGAGTGTAACACGGGGGGCCGAGCAGTACTTC,CAWSVTRGAEQYF